This T cell receptor beta chain was sequenced for a study of blood T cell repertoires in COVID-19. Study in general: The United States, Italy and Spain were the sources of the acute and convalescent COVID-19 samples. T cells, B-cell-depleted T cells, or PBMCs supplied cDNA or gDNA.

Original handling: Amplification with reference gene primers provided the estimates of nucleated cell counts. Sequencing was performed with immunoSEQ multiplex PCR; in TCRdb, only in-frame clones are kept and a portion is missing. Clone size and V and J calls were adopted from that table, with D and trimming inferred from the DNA. The data show 120,000 to 150,000 clones, roughly four fifths seen once. CDR3 size: 16 residues. Germline assignment: CDR1 SGHRS and CDR2 YFSETQ. V dropped 0 bases and J dropped 3 bases, with 13 bases sitting between them. The chain carries TRBV5-1 and TRBJ2-1, with a possible D match to TRBD2 (7 bases). Sequenced: peripheral blood. The TCR sequence derives from a human donor with acute or convalescent COVID-19. The donor label of this sample is uncertain. The CDR3, as DNA: TGCGCCAGCAGCTTGGAGACGGGGGGCCTCTACAATGAGCAGTTCTTC. Amino acids: CASSLETGGLYNEQFF.